These 17 T cell receptor beta chains originate from one sample sequenced in a study of cytomegalovirus exposure and HLA in healthy donors. Profiled with immunoSEQ multiplex PCR; TCRdb holds only in-frame clones, not every one. The data contain under 250,000 clones, about 86% of them singletons. The sample comprised PBMCs. The receptors were gathered from a young man in good health and CMV-seronegative.

V is TRBV5-1 and J is TRBJ2-5; 9 positions match TRBD2. V was pared by 4 bases and J by 3 bases, with 4 bases of the junction left unmatched. CDR3 length equals 14 residues. The germline gives CDR1 SGHRS, CDR2 YFSETQ. The CDR3 sequence: CASSQGLAKETQYF. As DNA, the CDR3 is TGCGCCAGCAGCCAAGGACTAGCGAAAGAGACCCAGTACTTC.

The chain combines TRBV4-3 with TRBJ1-3; D remains ambiguous. Germline lookup yields CDR1 LGHNA and CDR2 YSLEER. The CDR3 loop spans 14 amino acids. The V and J ends lost 0 bases and 7 bases respectively, with 10 bases between them. CDR3 protein: CASSQDLAMNTIYF. Here the CDR3 DNA reads TGCGCCAGCAGCCAAGATCTGGCCATGAACACCATATATTTT.

The chain couples TRBV9 to TRBJ2-2; D is ambiguous. Germline CDR1 SGDLS, CDR2 YYNGEE. CDR3 length: 13 residues. V gave up 0 bases and J gave up 4 bases, with 4 bases separating them. This CDR3 reads CASSVVSTGELFF. As DNA, the CDR3 is TGTGCCAGCAGCGTAGTGAGCACCGGGGAGCTGTTTTTT.

The chain has TRBV11-2 and TRBJ1-1, with TRBD1 identical over 10 bases. Germline V lookup: CDR1 SGHAT, CDR2 FQNNGV. V shed 1 base, J shed 5 bases, and the junction held 1 base outside the gene matches. CDR3 length: 14 amino acids. The CDR3 loop is CASSLGQGATEAFF. In nucleotides, the CDR3 is TGTGCCAGCAGCTTAGGACAGGGGGCGACTGAAGCTTTCTTT.

J is TRBJ2-7 and V is TRBV6-5; no clear D. This CDR3 is built from 15 residues. Germline CDR1 and CDR2: MNHEY and SVGAGI. V lost 2 bases and J lost 0, with 11 bases in between. The CDR3 nucleotides read TGTGCCAGCAGTTACCTGGGCTTAAGCTCCTACGAGCAGTACTTC. Protein: CASSYLGLSSYEQYF.

Comment on this clone: Other nucleotide sequences in the sample specify the same CDR3. The V gene is TRBV27, the J gene TRBJ2-7; tentatively, D is TRBD1 (6 bases). Trimming cost V 5 bases and J 1 base, with 9 bases left between them. The germline CDR1 and CDR2 sequences are MNHEY and SMNVEV (reference sequence). This CDR3 region has 13 residues. The CDR3 is CASSLTGSYEQYF. CDR3 sequence (DNA): TGTGCCAGCAGTCTAACAGGGTCCTACGAGCAGTACTTC.

The V and J genes are TRBV29-1 and TRBJ2-3; tentatively, D is TRBD1 (5 bases). Germline V gene data show CDR1 as SQVTM and CDR2 as ANQGSEA. V lost 7 bases and J 1 base, leaving 15 bases between the germline ends. The CDR3 consists of 14 residues. CDR3 DNA: TGCAGCGCCGGCAGGGCCCTTGGCACAGATACGCAGTATTTT. Protein: CSAGRALGTDTQYF.

The CDR3 sequence: CASSLSAEQYF. The CDR3 nucleotides are TGTGCCAGCAGCCTGTCCGCGGAGCAGTACTTC. The gene calls are TRBV5-8 and TRBJ2-7; no firm D call. With 4 bases removed from V and 7 bases from J, the gap between germline ends came to 9 bases. The CDR3 covers 11 residues. CDR1 is SGHTS, CDR2 YDEGEE, per germline.

This sequence joins TRBV28 and TRBJ1-4; D is undetermined. The length of the CDR3 is 14 residues. Trimming took off 1 base at V and 5 bases at J, with 8 bases between the two ends. The germline gives CDR1 MDHEN, CDR2 SYDVKM. The CDR3 sequence: CASSLYGLNEKLFF. CDR3 DNA: TGTGCCAGCAGTTTATACGGACTCAATGAAAAACTGTTTTTT.

This rearrangement joins TRBV5-4 to TRBJ2-2; tentative D call: TRBD1 (6 bases). CDR1 is SGHNT and CDR2 is YYREEE in the germline V gene (reference sequence). CDR3 length: 15 amino acids. The ends were cut back, 0 bases at V and 3 bases at J, with 9 bases in the middle. DNA of the CDR3: TGTGCCAGCAGCTTGGACAGGGTACACACCGGGGAGCTGTTTTTT. Encoded protein: CASSLDRVHTGELFF.

The J gene is TRBJ2-7, the V gene TRBV15; D ambiguous. Trimming stripped 1 base from V and 0 bases from J, with 10 bases between. The CDR3 has 15 amino acids. Per germline, CDR1 LNHNV and CDR2 YYDKDF (reference sequence). Written as DNA, the CDR3 is TGTGCCACCAGCAGAGGCACCATGAGCTCCTACGAGCAGTACTTC. Amino acid sequence: CATSRGTMSSYEQYF.

V is TRBV5-6 and J is TRBJ1-3; D is ambiguous. The CDR3 sequence is 14 residues long. The V end was cut by 2 bases, the J end by 2 bases, with 8 bases between. Germline V gene data show CDR1 as SGHDT and CDR2 as YYEEEE. CDR3 sequence reads: CASSFGVAGNTIYF. The CDR3 DNA reads as TGTGCCAGCAGCTTCGGGGTAGCTGGAAACACCATATATTTT.

The chain couples TRBV10-3 to TRBJ1-6; D gene ambiguous. V dropped 6 bases and J dropped 8 bases, with 8 bases sitting between them. CDR1 is ENHRY and CDR2 is SYGVKD in the germline V gene. CDR3 length: 12 amino acids. DNA for the CDR3: TGTGCCATCAGCGGGATGGATTCACCCCTCCACTTT. Translated: CAISGMDSPLHF.

J is TRBJ2-7 and V is TRBV28; 10 bases fit TRBD2. The CDR3 loop spans 17 amino acids. The germline V gene encodes CDR1 MDHEN and CDR2 SYDVKM. J lost 3 bases, V lost 5 bases, and 13 bases had no gene match. CDR3 region: CASSGIYGAGGDYEQYF. Here the CDR3 DNA reads TGTGCCAGCAGTGGGATCTATGGAGCGGGGGGGGACTACGAGCAGTACTTC.

The J gene is TRBJ2-3, the V gene TRBV4-1, with TRBD2 identical over 9 bases. CDR1 is MGHRA and CDR2 is YSYEKL in the germline V gene. The CDR3 consists of 17 residues. Trimming at V came to 0 bases and at J to 4 bases, leaving 8 bases not matched to a gene. CDR3 coding DNA: TGCGCCAGCAGCCAAGATCGTGGCGGGGGGGCCGCAGATACGCAGTATTTT. Translation gives CASSQDRGGGAADTQYF.

V usage is TRBV19 and J usage is TRBJ2-7; 8 nucleotides match TRBD2. Germline V gene lookup returns CDR1 LNHDA and CDR2 SQIVND (reference sequence). The CDR3 has 16 amino acids. V shed 4 bases, J shed 5 bases, and the junction held 13 bases outside the gene matches. The CDR3 DNA reads as TGTGCCAGTAGTACCTTCGGGCTAGCGGGTGTCCACGAGCAGTACTTC. As protein: CASSTFGLAGVHEQYF. Supplemented by reference TRBV19 and TRBJ2-7, the full variable domain reads DGGITQSPKYLFRKEGQNVTLSCEQNLNHDAMYWYRQDPGQGLRLIYYSQIVNDFQKGDIAEGYSVSREKKESFPLTVTSAQKNPTAFYLCASSTFGLAGVHEQYFGPGTRLTVT.

The chain employs TRBV5-6 and TRBJ1-3; no firm D call. Germline values: CDR1 SGHDT, CDR2 YYEEEE. Trimming left V 0 bases short and J 0 bases short, with 4 bases between. The CDR3 is made up of 14 amino acids. The CDR3 bases are TGTGCCAGCAGCTTGGGCAGCTCTGGAAACACCATATATTTT. It yields the protein CASSLGSSGNTIYF.